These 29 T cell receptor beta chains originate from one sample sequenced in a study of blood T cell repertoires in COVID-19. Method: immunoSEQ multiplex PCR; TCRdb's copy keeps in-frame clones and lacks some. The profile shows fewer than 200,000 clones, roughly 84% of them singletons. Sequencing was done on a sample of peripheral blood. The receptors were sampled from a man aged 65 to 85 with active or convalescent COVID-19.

The CDR3 DNA reads as TGTGCCAGCAGCTTAGCTCCGGGTAGCGCCCCGTGGACAGATACGCAGTATTTT. Residues: CASSLAPGSAPWTDTQYF. The V gene is TRBV7-6, the J gene TRBJ2-3, with D maybe TRBD2 (5 bases). Germline-derived CDR1 and CDR2 are SGHVS and FNYEAQ. This CDR3 region has 18 residues. The V gene lost 0 bases and the J gene lost 3 bases, with 19 bases spanning the gap.

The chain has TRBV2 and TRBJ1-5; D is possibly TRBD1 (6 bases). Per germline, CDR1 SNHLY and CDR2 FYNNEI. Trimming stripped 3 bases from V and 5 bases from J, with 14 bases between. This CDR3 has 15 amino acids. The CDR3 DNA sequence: TGTGCCAGCAGTGACAGGGGTGCCAATGATCAGCCCCAGCATTTT. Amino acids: CASSDRGANDQPQHF.

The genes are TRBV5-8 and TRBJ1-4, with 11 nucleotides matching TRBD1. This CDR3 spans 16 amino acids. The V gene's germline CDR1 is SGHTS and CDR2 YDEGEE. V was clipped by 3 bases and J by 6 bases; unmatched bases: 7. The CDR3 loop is CASSSGQGVAYEKLFF. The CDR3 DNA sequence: TGTGCCAGCAGCTCGGGACAGGGGGTAGCGTATGAAAAACTGTTTTTT.

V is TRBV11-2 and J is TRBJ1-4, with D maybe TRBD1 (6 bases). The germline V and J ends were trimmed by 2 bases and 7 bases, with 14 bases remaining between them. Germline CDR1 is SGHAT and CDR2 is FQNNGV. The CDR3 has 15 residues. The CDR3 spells CASSLMGARVEKLFF. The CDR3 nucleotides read TGTGCCAGCAGCTTAATGGGGGCTAGGGTTGAAAAACTGTTTTTT.

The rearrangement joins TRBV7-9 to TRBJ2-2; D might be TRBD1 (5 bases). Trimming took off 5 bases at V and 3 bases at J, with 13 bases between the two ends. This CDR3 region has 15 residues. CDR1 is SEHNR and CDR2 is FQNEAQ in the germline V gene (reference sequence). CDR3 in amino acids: CASSQGWPDTGELFF. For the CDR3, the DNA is TGTGCCAGCAGCCAGGGTTGGCCAGACACCGGGGAGCTGTTTTTT.

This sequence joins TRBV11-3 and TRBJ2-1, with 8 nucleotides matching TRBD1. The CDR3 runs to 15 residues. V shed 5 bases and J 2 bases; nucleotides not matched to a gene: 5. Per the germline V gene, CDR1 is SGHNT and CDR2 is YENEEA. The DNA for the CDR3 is TGTGCCAGCAGCCAGGACAGGGAAACCTACAATGAGCAGTTCTTC. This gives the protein CASSQDRETYNEQFF.

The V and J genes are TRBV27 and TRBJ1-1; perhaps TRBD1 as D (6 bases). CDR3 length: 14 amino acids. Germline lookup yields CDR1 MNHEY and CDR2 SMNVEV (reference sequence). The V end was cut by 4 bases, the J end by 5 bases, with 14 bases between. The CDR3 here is CASSYRGAGTEAFF. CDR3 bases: TGTGCCAGCAGTTACCGGGGGGCAGGGACTGAAGCTTTCTTT.

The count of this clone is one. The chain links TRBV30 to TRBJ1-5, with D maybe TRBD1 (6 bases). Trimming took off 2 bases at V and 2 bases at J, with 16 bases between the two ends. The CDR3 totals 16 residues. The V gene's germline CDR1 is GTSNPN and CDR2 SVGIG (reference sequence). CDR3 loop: CAWSPQGREGNQPQHF. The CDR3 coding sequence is TGTGCCTGGAGTCCACAGGGTCGAGAGGGCAATCAGCCCCAGCATTTT.

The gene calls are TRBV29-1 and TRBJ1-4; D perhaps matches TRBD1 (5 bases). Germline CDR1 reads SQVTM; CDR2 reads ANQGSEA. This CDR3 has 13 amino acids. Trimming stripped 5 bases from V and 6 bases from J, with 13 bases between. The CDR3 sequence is CSVRLQDHEKLFF. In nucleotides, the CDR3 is TGCAGCGTTCGGTTACAGGATCATGAAAAACTGTTTTTT.

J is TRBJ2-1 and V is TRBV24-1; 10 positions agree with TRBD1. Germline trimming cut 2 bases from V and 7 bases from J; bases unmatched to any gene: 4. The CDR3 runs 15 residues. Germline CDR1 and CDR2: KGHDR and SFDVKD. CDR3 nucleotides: TGTGCCACCAGTGATTCCCGGACAGGGGGAAATGAGCAGTTCTTC. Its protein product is CATSDSRTGGNEQFF.

This CDR3 is CASSADINTEAFF. The CDR3 coding sequence is TGTGCCAGCAGCGCGGACATAAACACTGAAGCTTTCTTT. The chain combines TRBV9 with TRBJ1-1; tentative D call: TRBD1 (5 bases). The CDR3 is 13 amino acids. Germline V gene sequence: CDR1 SGDLS, CDR2 YYNGEE. V was shortened by 3 bases and J by 2 bases, with 8 bases between the two germline ends.

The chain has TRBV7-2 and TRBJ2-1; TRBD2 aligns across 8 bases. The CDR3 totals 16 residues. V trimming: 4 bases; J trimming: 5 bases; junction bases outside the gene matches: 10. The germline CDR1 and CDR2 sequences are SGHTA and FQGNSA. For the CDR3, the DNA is TGTGCCAGCAGCTCAACCAGCGGGGGTTCCAACAATGAGCAGTTCTTC. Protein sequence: CASSSTSGGSNNEQFF.

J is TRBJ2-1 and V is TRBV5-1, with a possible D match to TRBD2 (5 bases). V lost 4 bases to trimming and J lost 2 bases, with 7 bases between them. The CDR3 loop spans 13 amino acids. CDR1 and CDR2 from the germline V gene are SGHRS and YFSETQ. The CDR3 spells CASSHGAYNEQFF. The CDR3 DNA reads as TGCGCCAGCAGCCACGGGGCCTACAATGAGCAGTTCTTC.

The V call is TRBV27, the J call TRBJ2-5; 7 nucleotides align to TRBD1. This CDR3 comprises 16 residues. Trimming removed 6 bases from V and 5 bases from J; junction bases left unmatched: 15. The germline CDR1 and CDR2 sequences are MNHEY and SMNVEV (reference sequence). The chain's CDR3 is CASSSRTGPGGETQYF. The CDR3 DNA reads TGTGCCAGCAGCTCCAGGACAGGACCCGGCGGGGAGACCCAGTACTTC.

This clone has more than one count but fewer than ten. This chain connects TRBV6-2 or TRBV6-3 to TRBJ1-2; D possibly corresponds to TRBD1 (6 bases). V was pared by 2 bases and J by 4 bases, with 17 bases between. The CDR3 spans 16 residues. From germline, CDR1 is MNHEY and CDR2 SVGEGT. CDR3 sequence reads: CASSYRSAGVIYGYTF. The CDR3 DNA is TGTGCCAGCAGTTACCGCTCGGCAGGGGTAATCTATGGCTACACCTTC.

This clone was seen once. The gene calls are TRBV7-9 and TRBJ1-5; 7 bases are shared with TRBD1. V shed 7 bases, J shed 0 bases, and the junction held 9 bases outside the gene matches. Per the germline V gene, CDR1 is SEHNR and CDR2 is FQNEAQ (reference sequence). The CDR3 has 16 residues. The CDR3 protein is CASTKQGTYSNQPQHF. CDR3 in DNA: TGTGCCAGCACCAAACAGGGGACGTATAGCAATCAGCCCCAGCATTTT. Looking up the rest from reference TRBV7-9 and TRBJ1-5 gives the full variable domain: DTGVSQNPRHKITKRGQNVTFRCDPISEHNRLYWYRQTLGQGPEFLTYFQNEAQLEKSRLLSDRFSAERPKGSFSTLEIQRTEQGDSAMYLCASTKQGTYSNQPQHFGDGTRLSIL.

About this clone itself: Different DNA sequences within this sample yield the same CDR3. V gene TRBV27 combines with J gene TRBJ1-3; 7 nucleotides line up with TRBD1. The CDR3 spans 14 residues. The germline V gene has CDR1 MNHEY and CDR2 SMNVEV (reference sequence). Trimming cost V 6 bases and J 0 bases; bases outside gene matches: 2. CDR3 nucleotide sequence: TGTGCCAGCAGACGACAGGGCTCTGGAAACACCATATATTTT. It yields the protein CASRRQGSGNTIYF.

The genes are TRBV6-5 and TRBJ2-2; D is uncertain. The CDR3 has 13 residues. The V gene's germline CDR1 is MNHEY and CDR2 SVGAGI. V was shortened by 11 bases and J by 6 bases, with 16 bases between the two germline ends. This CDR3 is CAHAVPGSGELFF. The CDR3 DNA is TGTGCCCACGCCGTGCCCGGTTCCGGGGAGCTGTTTTTT.

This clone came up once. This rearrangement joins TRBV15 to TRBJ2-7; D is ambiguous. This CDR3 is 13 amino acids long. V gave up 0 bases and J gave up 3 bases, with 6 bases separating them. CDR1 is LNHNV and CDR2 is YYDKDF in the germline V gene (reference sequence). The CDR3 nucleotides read TGTGCCACCAGCAGAGATCGGTTCTACGAGCAGTACTTC. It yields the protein CATSRDRFYEQYF.

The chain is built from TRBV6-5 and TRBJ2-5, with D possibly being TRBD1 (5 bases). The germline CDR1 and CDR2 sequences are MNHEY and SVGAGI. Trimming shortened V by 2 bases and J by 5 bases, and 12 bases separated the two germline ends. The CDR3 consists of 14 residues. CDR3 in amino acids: CASSYGHLAETQYF. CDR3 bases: TGTGCCAGCAGTTACGGACACCTTGCCGAGACCCAGTACTTC.

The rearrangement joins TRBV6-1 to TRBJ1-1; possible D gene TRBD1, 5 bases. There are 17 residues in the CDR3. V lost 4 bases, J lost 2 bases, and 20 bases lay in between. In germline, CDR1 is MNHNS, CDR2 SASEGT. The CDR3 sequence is CASSVDPRGGRNTEAFF. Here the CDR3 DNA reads TGTGCCAGCAGTGTGGACCCCCGGGGGGGTCGTAACACTGAAGCTTTCTTT.

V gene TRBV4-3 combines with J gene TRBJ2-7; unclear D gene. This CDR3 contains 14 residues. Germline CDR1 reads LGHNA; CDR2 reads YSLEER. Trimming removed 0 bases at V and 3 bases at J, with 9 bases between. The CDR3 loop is CASSQDSGYYEQYF. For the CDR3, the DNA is TGCGCCAGCAGCCAAGATTCCGGGTACTACGAGCAGTACTTC.

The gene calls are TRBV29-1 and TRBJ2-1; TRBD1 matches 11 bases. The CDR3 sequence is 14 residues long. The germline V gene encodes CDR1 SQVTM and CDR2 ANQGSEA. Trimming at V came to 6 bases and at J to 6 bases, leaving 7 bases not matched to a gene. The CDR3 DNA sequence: TGCAGCGTGGGCCGGACAGGGGGCCCCAATGAGCAGTTCTTC. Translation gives CSVGRTGGPNEQFF.

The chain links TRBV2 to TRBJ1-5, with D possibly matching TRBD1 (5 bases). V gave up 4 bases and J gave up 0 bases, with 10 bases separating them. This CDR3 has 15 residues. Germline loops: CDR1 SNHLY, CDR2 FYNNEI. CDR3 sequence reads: CASSVGLNSNQPQHF. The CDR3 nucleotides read TGTGCCAGCAGTGTGGGGCTTAATAGCAATCAGCCCCAGCATTTT.

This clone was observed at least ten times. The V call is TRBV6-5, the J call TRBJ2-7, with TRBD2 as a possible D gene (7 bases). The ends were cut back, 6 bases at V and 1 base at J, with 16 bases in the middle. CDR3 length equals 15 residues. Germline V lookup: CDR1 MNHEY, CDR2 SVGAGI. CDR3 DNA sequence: TGTGCCAGCAGCCGGAGGGGGGAGGGATCCTACGAGCAGTACTTC. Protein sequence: CASSRRGEGSYEQYF.

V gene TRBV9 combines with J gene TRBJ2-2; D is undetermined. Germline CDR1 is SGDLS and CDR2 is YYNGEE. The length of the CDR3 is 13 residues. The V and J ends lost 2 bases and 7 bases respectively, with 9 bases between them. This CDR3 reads CASSVASIGELFF. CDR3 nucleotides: TGTGCCAGCAGCGTTGCGAGTATCGGGGAGCTGTTTTTT.

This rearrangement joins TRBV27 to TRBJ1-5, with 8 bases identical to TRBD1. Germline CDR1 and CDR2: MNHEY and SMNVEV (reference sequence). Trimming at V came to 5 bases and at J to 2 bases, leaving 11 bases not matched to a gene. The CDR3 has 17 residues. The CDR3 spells CASSPITGGFGNQPQHF. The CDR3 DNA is TGTGCCAGCAGTCCAATAACAGGGGGGTTTGGCAATCAGCCCCAGCATTTT.

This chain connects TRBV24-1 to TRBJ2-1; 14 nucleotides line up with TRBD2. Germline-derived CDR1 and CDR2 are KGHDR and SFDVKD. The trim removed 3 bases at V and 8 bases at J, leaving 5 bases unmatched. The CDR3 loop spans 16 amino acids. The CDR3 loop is CATSDPGTSGSYEQFF. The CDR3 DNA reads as TGTGCCACCAGTGATCCCGGGACTAGCGGGAGCTATGAGCAGTTCTTC.

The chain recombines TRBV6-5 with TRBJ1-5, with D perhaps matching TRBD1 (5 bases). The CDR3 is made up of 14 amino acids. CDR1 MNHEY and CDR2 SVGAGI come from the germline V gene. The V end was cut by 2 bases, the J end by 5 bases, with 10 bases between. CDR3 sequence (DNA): TGTGCCAGCAGTTACAGGGGCAGGGATCAGCCCCAGCATTTT. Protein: CASSYRGRDQPQHF.